This T cell receptor beta chain derives from a study of blood T cell repertoires in COVID-19. About the research overall: The samples span acute and convalescent COVID-19 from the United States, Italy and Spain.

Original processing methods: How many nucleated cells were present was estimated from reference gene primer amplification. Generated by immunoSEQ multiplex PCR, the TCRdb table keeps only in-frame clones and is missing some. V, J and clone size derive from that table, while D and trimming were established from the DNA sequence. This table holds over 150,000 clones, about 88% found once. V was clipped by 5 bases and J by 6 bases; unmatched bases: 8. The CDR3 runs 14 residues. Germline V gives CDR1 KGHSH, CDR2 LQKENI. The material sequenced was peripheral blood. V usage is TRBV18 and J usage is TRBJ2-3; 7 nucleotides agree with TRBD1. This sequence originates from a man aged 60-69 years with COVID-19, enrolled during active disease. The CDR3 DNA reads as TGTGCCAGCTCAGGGACAGTCTATGAGGATACGCAGTATTTT. Protein: CASSGTVYEDTQYF.